The text below deals with one T cell receptor beta chain. The antigen is undetermined. Via MiXCR, TCRdb re-called the reads, giving one row per CDR3 protein. The sample lists 340,000 or so distinct CDR3 sequences, 20% to 25% occurring once. The CDR3 is 17 residues long. V shed 1 base and J shed 0 bases, with 15 bases lying between them. From germline, CDR1 is DFQATT and CDR2 SNEGSKA (reference sequence). This sample was taken from a study of T cell repertoires in cytomegalovirus infection. Study overall: Selection of CMV epitopes for the study included recently identified HLA-C-restricted and well-studied HLA-B-restricted ones. CMV infection and matching HLA type were both indicated by public TCR beta signatures.

The study, taken as a whole, reports: Cumulative frequency of public TCR beta families picked out carriers of CMV plus the relevant HLA. Within the response measured ex vivo, HLA-C-restricted CMV-specific TCR beta clonotypes were dominant.

The material was cultured PBMCs, obtained from culture after CMV antigen stimulation. The V call is TRBV20-1, the J call TRBJ2-2; D remains unclear. The clonotype originates from a human donor in good health (CMV status not recorded). Some clones in this sample may be carry-over from other donors' samples. CDR3 nucleotides: TGCAGTGCTAGAGTGTTCGGCAGTTACCCGAACACCGGGGAGCTGTTTTTT. Encoded protein: CSARVFGSYPNTGELFF.